Listed below are T cell receptor beta chains from one sample, sequenced in a study of blood T cell repertoires in COVID-19. Method: immunoSEQ multiplex PCR; TCRdb's copy keeps in-frame clones and lacks some. The sample has 55,000 to 70,000 clones, 82% seen once. What was sequenced was peripheral blood. Source of these receptors: a woman aged 55 to 70 with acute or convalescent COVID-19. CDR3s include the opening cysteine and the closing phenylalanine or tryptophan. The D gene is left open where the match is weak. Not every row has a clone size; where given, it reads once, few, many or a size class.

abundance: .; d_gene: TRBD2; j_gene: TRBJ2-2; v_gene: TRBV7-8; CDR3aa: CASSLVAGANTGELFF; CDR3nt: TGTGCCAGCAGCTTAGTAGCGGGGGCGAACACCGGGGAGCTGTTTTTT
abundance: .; d_gene: TRBD2; j_gene: TRBJ2-2; v_gene: TRBV7-2; CDR3aa: CASSPFSGGYGELFF; CDR3nt: TGTGCCAGCAGCCCATTCAGCGGGGGGTACGGGGAGCTGTTTTTT
abundance: .; d_gene: .; j_gene: TRBJ2-7; v_gene: TRBV30; CDR3aa: CAWSTGTMQSYEQYF; CDR3nt: TGTGCCTGGAGTACGGGAACGATGCAATCCTACGAGCAGTACTTC
abundance: .; d_gene: .; j_gene: TRBJ1-1; v_gene: TRBV9; CDR3aa: CASSVVRGDTEAFF; CDR3nt: TGTGCCAGCAGCGTAGTCCGCGGGGACACTGAAGCTTTCTTT
abundance: .; d_gene: .; j_gene: TRBJ2-1; v_gene: TRBV7-9; CDR3aa: CASSSVHPGTLSSYNEQFF; CDR3nt: TGTGCCAGCAGTTCCGTCCATCCCGGGACTTTGAGCTCCTACAATGAGCAGTTCTTC
abundance: .; d_gene: TRBD1; j_gene: TRBJ2-7; v_gene: TRBV6-5; CDR3aa: CASTRGQHYEQYF; CDR3nt: TGTGCCAGCACCCGGGGACAGCACTACGAGCAGTACTTC
abundance: .; d_gene: .; j_gene: TRBJ1-2; v_gene: TRBV30; CDR3aa: CAWSVGGAGANYGYTF; CDR3nt: TGTGCCTGGAGTGTCGGAGGGGCGGGAGCTAACTATGGCTACACCTTC
abundance: .; d_gene: .; j_gene: TRBJ2-3; v_gene: TRBV20-1; CDR3aa: CSANRDDTQYF; CDR3nt: TGCAGTGCTAACAGGGACGATACGCAGTATTTT
abundance: .; d_gene: .; j_gene: TRBJ1-1; v_gene: TRBV6-2/TRBV6-3; CDR3aa: CASSYSDIGTEAFF; CDR3nt: TGTGCCAGCAGTTACTCCGACATTGGCACTGAAGCTTTCTTT
abundance: .; d_gene: TRBD1; j_gene: TRBJ1-6; v_gene: TRBV6-6; CDR3aa: CASSQSLPGQYNSPLHF; CDR3nt: TGTGCCAGCAGTCAGAGTTTACCGGGACAGTATAATTCACCCCTCCACTTT
abundance: .; d_gene: .; j_gene: TRBJ2-7; v_gene: TRBV9; CDR3aa: CASSLGLGALSYEQYF; CDR3nt: TGTGCCAGCAGCCTCGGTTTAGGTGCACTATCCTACGAGCAGTACTTC
abundance: .; d_gene: .; j_gene: TRBJ1-1; v_gene: TRBV5-1; CDR3aa: CASSLAFRGGGNTEAFF; CDR3nt: TGCGCCAGCAGCTTGGCCTTTCGTGGGGGAGGGAACACTGAAGCTTTCTTT
abundance: .; d_gene: .; j_gene: TRBJ1-1; v_gene: TRBV6-5; CDR3aa: CASSKRGVPNTEAFF; CDR3nt: TGTGCCAGCAGCAAACGGGGGGTCCCGAACACTGAAGCTTTCTTT
abundance: once; d_gene: .; j_gene: TRBJ2-7; v_gene: TRBV27; CDR3aa: CASSLIGPYEQYF; CDR3nt: TGTGCCAGCAGTTTAATCGGTCCCTACGAGCAGTACTTC
abundance: once; d_gene: .; j_gene: TRBJ2-1; v_gene: TRBV2; CDR3aa: CATRQEGDEQFF; CDR3nt: TGTGCCACTAGGCAGGAGGGCGATGAGCAGTTCTTC
abundance: .; d_gene: TRBD1; j_gene: TRBJ1-1; v_gene: TRBV24-1; CDR3aa: CATSASTRDRGIKAFF; CDR3nt: TGTGCCACCAGTGCTAGTACCCGGGACAGGGGAATCAAAGCTTTCTTT
abundance: once; d_gene: TRBD1; j_gene: TRBJ1-2; v_gene: TRBV7-9; CDR3aa: CASSYRGSNYGYTF; CDR3nt: TGTGCCAGCAGCTACAGGGGTTCTAACTATGGCTACACCTTC
abundance: .; d_gene: TRBD2; j_gene: TRBJ2-2; v_gene: TRBV5-1; CDR3aa: CASAEGSGGYTGELFF; CDR3nt: TGCGCCAGCGCCGAGGGTAGCGGGGGTTACACCGGGGAGCTGTTTTTT
abundance: .; d_gene: .; j_gene: TRBJ1-5; v_gene: TRBV5-6; CDR3aa: CASSLYRNQPQHF; CDR3nt: TGTGCCAGCAGCTTGTACAGAAATCAGCCCCAGCATTTT
abundance: .; d_gene: .; j_gene: TRBJ2-2; v_gene: TRBV3-1/TRBV3-2; CDR3aa: CASSGRGFAGELFF; CDR3nt: TGTGCCAGCAGCGGGAGGGGGTTTGCCGGGGAGCTGTTTTTT
abundance: .; d_gene: TRBD1; j_gene: TRBJ1-2; v_gene: TRBV6-5; CDR3aa: CASTEDRAGYGYTF; CDR3nt: TGTGCCAGCACCGAGGACAGGGCCGGCTATGGCTACACCTTC
abundance: .; d_gene: .; j_gene: TRBJ1-1; v_gene: TRBV30; CDR3aa: CAWTGRGLNTEAFF; CDR3nt: TGTGCCTGGACCGGAAGGGGTTTGAACACTGAAGCTTTCTTT
abundance: .; d_gene: .; j_gene: TRBJ2-3; v_gene: TRBV7-2; CDR3aa: CASGRPSTDTQYF; CDR3nt: TGTGCCAGCGGGAGACCTAGCACAGATACGCAGTATTTT
abundance: .; d_gene: TRBD1; j_gene: TRBJ1-2; v_gene: TRBV27; CDR3aa: CASSLEGTGVANYGYTF; CDR3nt: TGTGCCAGCAGTTTAGAGGGTACAGGGGTCGCTAACTATGGCTACACCTTC
abundance: .; d_gene: TRBD2; j_gene: TRBJ2-7; v_gene: TRBV5-6; CDR3aa: CASSPLIGGGEQYF; CDR3nt: TGTGCCAGCAGCCCCCTGATCGGCGGGGGCGAGCAGTACTTC
abundance: .; d_gene: .; j_gene: TRBJ1-1; v_gene: TRBV7-8; CDR3aa: CASSIIAKSNTEAFF; CDR3nt: TGTGCCAGCAGCATCATAGCTAAATCGAACACTGAAGCTTTCTTT
abundance: .; d_gene: .; j_gene: TRBJ1-2; v_gene: TRBV24-1; CDR3aa: CATSAGLPGGYTF; CDR3nt: TGTGCCACCAGTGCCGGACTGCCTGGGGGCTACACCTTC
abundance: .; d_gene: .; j_gene: TRBJ2-2; v_gene: TRBV2; CDR3aa: CASSDRATGELFF; CDR3nt: TGTGCCAGCAGTGACAGGGCCACCGGGGAGCTGTTTTTT
abundance: few; d_gene: TRBD2; j_gene: TRBJ2-2; v_gene: TRBV7-6; CDR3aa: CASSLVAGNTGELFF; CDR3nt: TGTGCCAGCAGCCTTGTAGCGGGGAACACCGGGGAGCTGTTTTTT
abundance: .; d_gene: TRBD1; j_gene: TRBJ2-1; v_gene: TRBV19; CDR3aa: CASSEPPGTVLNEQFF; CDR3nt: TGTGCCAGTAGTGAGCCCCCCGGGACAGTTCTCAATGAGCAGTTCTTC
abundance: .; d_gene: TRBD2; j_gene: TRBJ2-3; v_gene: TRBV2; CDR3aa: CASSEASGGHTDTQYF; CDR3nt: TGTGCCAGCAGTGAAGCTAGCGGGGGGCACACAGATACGCAGTATTTT
abundance: once; d_gene: .; j_gene: TRBJ2-4; v_gene: TRBV21-1; CDR3aa: CASREHRDRNTLAKNIQYF; CDR3nt: TGTGCCAGCAGGGAACATCGGGACAGGAACACCCTCGCCAAAAACATTCAGTACTTC
abundance: .; d_gene: TRBD1; j_gene: TRBJ2-4; v_gene: TRBV29-1; CDR3aa: CSGRGQGENIQYF; CDR3nt: TGCAGCGGCCGAGGACAGGGAGAAAACATTCAGTACTTC
abundance: .; d_gene: TRBD1; j_gene: TRBJ2-7; v_gene: TRBV7-9; CDR3aa: CASSPGQSYEQYF; CDR3nt: TGTGCCAGCAGCCCGGGACAGTCGTACGAGCAGTACTTC
abundance: .; d_gene: TRBD1; j_gene: TRBJ2-1; v_gene: TRBV29-1; CDR3aa: CSVQGDNEQFF; CDR3nt: TGCAGCGTTCAGGGGGACAATGAGCAGTTCTTC
abundance: .; d_gene: TRBD1; j_gene: TRBJ2-2; v_gene: TRBV19; CDR3aa: CASSPGTGAVGELFF; CDR3nt: TGTGCCAGTAGCCCCGGGACAGGGGCCGTCGGGGAGCTGTTTTTT
abundance: once; d_gene: TRBD1; j_gene: TRBJ1-2; v_gene: TRBV18; CDR3aa: CASSPVQGADYGYTF; CDR3nt: TGTGCCAGCTCACCCGTACAGGGGGCTGACTATGGCTACACCTTC
abundance: .; d_gene: TRBD2; j_gene: TRBJ2-7; v_gene: TRBV11-1; CDR3aa: CASSFSGGYSYEQYF; CDR3nt: TGTGCCAGCAGCTTTAGCGGGGGGTACTCCTACGAGCAGTACTTC
abundance: .; d_gene: .; j_gene: TRBJ1-6; v_gene: TRBV7-2; CDR3aa: CASSLRQNYNSPLHF; CDR3nt: TGTGCCAGCAGCCTAAGACAAAACTATAATTCACCCCTCCACTTT
abundance: .; d_gene: TRBD1; j_gene: TRBJ1-2; v_gene: TRBV6-4; CDR3aa: CASSPGQTNYGYTF; CDR3nt: TGTGCCAGCAGCCCGGGACAGACTAACTATGGCTACACCTTC
abundance: .; d_gene: TRBD2; j_gene: TRBJ2-5; v_gene: TRBV3-1/TRBV3-2; CDR3aa: CASSQEGVAGKETQYF; CDR3nt: TGTGCCAGCAGCCAAGAGGGGGTAGCGGGGAAAGAGACCCAGTACTTC
abundance: .; d_gene: .; j_gene: TRBJ1-1; v_gene: TRBV10-3; CDR3aa: CAISEDKDTEAFF; CDR3nt: TGTGCCATCAGTGAAGACAAGGACACTGAAGCTTTCTTT
abundance: .; d_gene: TRBD1; j_gene: TRBJ1-5; v_gene: TRBV5-8; CDR3aa: CASSPWTGGNQPQHF; CDR3nt: TGTGCCAGCAGCCCGTGGACAGGGGGGAATCAGCCCCAGCATTTT
abundance: .; d_gene: .; j_gene: TRBJ1-2; v_gene: TRBV14; CDR3aa: CASSQDLFYGYTF; CDR3nt: TGTGCCAGCAGCCAAGACCTTTTCTATGGCTACACCTTC
abundance: .; d_gene: .; j_gene: TRBJ2-1; v_gene: TRBV30; CDR3aa: CAWSVGYREINEQFF; CDR3nt: TGTGCCTGGAGTGTTGGGTACAGGGAGATCAATGAGCAGTTCTTC
abundance: .; d_gene: .; j_gene: TRBJ2-2; v_gene: TRBV2; CDR3aa: CASKFASDSTGELFF; CDR3nt: TGTGCCAGCAAATTTGCGAGTGATTCCACCGGGGAGCTGTTTTTT
abundance: .; d_gene: .; j_gene: TRBJ1-1; v_gene: TRBV7-6; CDR3aa: CASSLVGSTEAFF; CDR3nt: TGTGCCAGCAGCTTAGTAGGGAGCACTGAAGCTTTCTTT
abundance: .; d_gene: TRBD2; j_gene: TRBJ2-7; v_gene: TRBV27; CDR3aa: CASSSLAGGLYEQYF; CDR3nt: TGTGCCAGCAGTTCTCTAGCGGGGGGCCTCTACGAGCAGTACTTC
abundance: .; d_gene: .; j_gene: TRBJ2-5; v_gene: TRBV7-6; CDR3aa: CASSPGIQETQYF; CDR3nt: TGTGCCAGCAGCCCCGGGATTCAAGAGACCCAGTACTTC
abundance: few; d_gene: .; j_gene: TRBJ1-4; v_gene: TRBV19; CDR3aa: CASSIQGKGEKLFF; CDR3nt: TGTGCCAGTAGTATTCAGGGGAAAGGTGAAAAACTGTTTTTT
abundance: .; d_gene: TRBD1; j_gene: TRBJ2-2; v_gene: TRBV29-1; CDR3aa: CSVDGGRGGELFF; CDR3nt: TGCAGCGTTGATGGCGGCAGGGGGGGGGAGCTGTTTTTT
abundance: .; d_gene: TRBD1; j_gene: TRBJ2-5; v_gene: TRBV3-1/TRBV3-2; CDR3aa: CASSPGTGGGETQYF; CDR3nt: TGTGCCAGCAGCCCGGGGACAGGGGGGGGAGAGACCCAGTACTTC
abundance: .; d_gene: .; j_gene: TRBJ2-6; v_gene: TRBV4-2; CDR3aa: CASSQLGGTGANVLTF; CDR3nt: TGTGCCAGCAGCCAATTAGGAGGGACCGGGGCCAACGTCCTGACTTTC
abundance: once; d_gene: .; j_gene: TRBJ2-3; v_gene: TRBV7-3; CDR3aa: CASSSLFGDTQYF; CDR3nt: TGTGCCAGCAGCTCCTTGTTCGGGGATACGCAGTATTTT
abundance: .; d_gene: .; j_gene: TRBJ1-1; v_gene: TRBV19; CDR3aa: CASRGLQFPTEAFF; CDR3nt: TGTGCCAGTAGGGGCCTTCAGTTTCCCACTGAAGCTTTCTTT